This TCR beta chain was observed in a study of cytomegalovirus exposure and HLA in healthy donors. It was with 60 Vbeta and 13 Jbeta primers that the PCR ran. Using immunoSEQ multiplex PCR, the repertoire was profiled, and TCRdb retains in-frame clones only, with some absent. The table has approximately 180,000 clones, approximately 72% seen once. CDR1 is SGHTA, CDR2 FQGNSA, per germline. CDR3 length: 14 residues. V lost 7 bases, J lost 3 bases, and 16 bases lay in between. The genes are TRBV7-2 and TRBJ2-7, with D possibly matching TRBD1 (6 bases). Specimen: PBMCs. The TCR sequence derives from a human donor in good health. CDR3 bases: TGTGCCAGCACCAATAACAGGGTTGGCTACGAGCAGTACTTC. This gives the protein CASTNNRVGYEQYF. Complete variable domain (other parts from reference TRBV7-2 and TRBJ2-7): GAGVSQSPSNKVTEKGKDVELRCDPISGHTALYWYRQSLGQGLEFLIYFQGNSAPDKSGLPSDRFSAERTGGSVSTLTIQRTQQEDSAVYLCASTNNRVGYEQYFGPGTRLTVT.